The sequence of this TCR beta chain was determined in a study of T cells after yellow fever vaccination. Study-wide results and caveats: The study noted that FACS-sorted repertoires could contain abundant clonotypes contaminating from the bulk population.

For TCR, cDNA came from 5'RACE template switching, which added a universal primer site and UMIs. Via MiXCR, TCRdb re-called the 5' RACE reads, giving one row per CDR3 protein. Among approximately 250,000 distinct CDR3 sequences listed, approximately 6.7% were seen once. Germline V gene sequence: CDR1 DFQATT, CDR2 SNEGSKA (reference sequence). Trimming removed 6 bases at V and 0 bases at J, with 12 bases between. CDR3 length: 14 residues. A remark on this clonotype: Its antigen is as yet unknown.

This specimen consisted of CD4+ T cells sorted from PBMCs, obtained on the day of the yellow fever booster vaccination. The receptor was isolated from a man aged 25-45 years who received the YFV17D yellow fever vaccine. V is TRBV20-1 and J is TRBJ2-4; weak D call: TRBD2 (6 bases). The chain's CDR3 is CSARDSLAKNIQYF. The CDR3 DNA follows: TGCAGTGCCAGGGACTCTCTAGCCAAAAACATTCAGTACTTC.